What follows are 30 T cell receptor beta chains derived from one specimen sequenced in a study of PD-1 blockade in mismatch repair-deficient tumors. The assay was immunoSEQ multiplex PCR, and TCRdb's table has in-frame clones only and misses some. The sample lists 100,000 to 150,000 clones, 88% occurring once. Specimen: peripheral blood, collected roughly 67 weeks after starting pembrolizumab. These receptors were taken from an adult with mismatch repair-deficient cancer.

The chain uses TRBV11-2 and TRBJ2-7, with TRBD2 identical over 13 bases. V dropped 1 base and J dropped 4; count of bases not matched to a gene: 1. The CDR3 has 15 amino acids. Per germline, CDR1 SGHAT and CDR2 FQNNGV. CDR3 coding DNA: TGTGCCAGCAGCTTAGGGACTAGCGGGAGTTACGAGCAGTACTTC. Translated: CASSLGTSGSYEQYF.

This rearrangement joins TRBV7-9 to TRBJ1-3; no firm D call. Germline V gene sequence: CDR1 SEHNR, CDR2 FQNEAQ (reference sequence). The CDR3 length is 13 residues. Trimming removed 6 bases from V and 0 bases from J, with 6 bases in between. The CDR3 bases are TGTGCCAGCAGAGGCATCTCTGGAAACACCATATATTTT. It translates to CASRGISGNTIYF. Variable domain in full (rest from reference TRBV7-9 and TRBJ1-3): DTGVSQNPRHKITKRGQNVTFRCDPISEHNRLYWYRQTLGQGPEFLTYFQNEAQLEKSRLLSDRFSAERPKGSFSTLEIQRTEQGDSAMYLCASRGISGNTIYFGEGSWLTVV.

The rearrangement joins TRBV30 to TRBJ2-5; perhaps TRBD2 as D (6 bases). Trimming pared 5 bases from V and 5 bases from J, leaving 18 bases between. Per the germline V gene, CDR1 is GTSNPN and CDR2 is SVGIG (reference sequence). CDR3 length: 14 amino acids. CDR3 residues: CAWARWEDWETQYF. In DNA, the CDR3 is TGTGCCTGGGCACGGTGGGAGGATTGGGAGACCCAGTACTTC.

Of note for this clone: At the DNA level, this CDR3 is encoded by other sequences in the same sample as well. The genes are TRBV5-1 and TRBJ2-7; no clear D. V was trimmed by 1 base and J by 3 bases, leaving 8 bases between them. The CDR3 length is 13 residues. Germline values: CDR1 SGHRS, CDR2 YFSETQ. The CDR3 region is CASSLTGSYEQYF. Written as DNA, the CDR3 is TGCGCCAGCAGCTTGACTGGAAGCTACGAGCAGTACTTC. Using reference TRBV5-1 and TRBJ2-7 for the parts outside the CDR3, the full variable domain is KAGVTQTPRYLIKTRGQQVTLSCSPISGHRSVSWYQQTPGQGLQFLFEYFSETQRNKGNFPGRFSGRQFSNSRSEMNVSTLELGDSALYLCASSLTGSYEQYFGPGTRLTVT.

This chain uses TRBV28 with TRBJ2-1; TRBD2 matches at 10 bases. The CDR3 runs 19 residues. J gave up 2 bases and V 2 bases, and 12 bases lay outside the gene matches. CDR1 and CDR2 from the germline V gene are MDHEN and SYDVKM. CDR3 nucleotides: TGTGCCAGCAGTTTACGGGGACTAGCGAACCTCCAAACCTACAATGAGCAGTTCTTC. Amino acids: CASSLRGLANLQTYNEQFF. Filled out from reference TRBV28 and TRBJ2-1, the complete variable domain reads DVKVTQSSRYLVKRTGEKVFLECVQDMDHENMFWYRQDPGLGLRLIYFSYDVKMKEKGDIPEGYSVSREKKERFSLILESASTNQTSMYLCASSLRGLANLQTYNEQFFGPGTRLTVL.

The chain's CDR3 is CASSIGVRGFDTEAFF. The DNA of the CDR3 is TGTGCCAGTAGTATAGGCGTACGGGGTTTCGACACTGAAGCTTTCTTT. V usage is TRBV19 and J usage is TRBJ1-1; D not certain. V lost 1 base and J 3 bases, leaving 15 bases between the germline ends. This CDR3 contains 16 residues. Germline V CDR1 and CDR2: LNHDA, SQIVND (reference sequence).

The sample holds one count of this clone. CDR3 nucleotide sequence: TGTGCCAGCAGTTCCCTGGTGGAGGGGACGACCCCGTCCTACGAGCAGTACTTC. This encodes CASSSLVEGTTPSYEQYF. V usage is TRBV27 and J usage is TRBJ2-7; perhaps TRBD2 as D (6 bases). The CDR3 contains 18 residues. Trimming cost V 4 bases and J 1 base, with 23 bases left between them. Germline V gives CDR1 MNHEY, CDR2 SMNVEV (reference sequence).

This clone showed up just once. The J gene is TRBJ2-1, the V gene TRBV7-8; TRBD1 aligns across 8 bases. There are 15 residues in the CDR3. The V gene's germline CDR1 is SGHVS and CDR2 FQNEAQ. With V trimmed by 5 bases and J by 5 bases, 8 bases remained unmatched. The CDR3 region is CASSLRGRPDNEQFF. In nucleotides, the CDR3 is TGTGCCAGCAGCCTCAGGGGGCGCCCGGACAATGAGCAGTTCTTC.

V gene TRBV5-1 combines with J gene TRBJ2-3; 8 bases match TRBD1. Germline CDR1 SGHRS, CDR2 YFSETQ. Trimming at V came to 6 bases and at J to 3 bases, leaving 6 bases not matched to a gene. This CDR3 region has 14 residues. The CDR3: CASKWTGTTDTQYF. The CDR3 bases are TGCGCCAGCAAATGGACAGGGACGACAGATACGCAGTATTTT.

V and J are TRBV14 and TRBJ2-7, with unresolved D. Germline CDR1 is SGHDN and CDR2 is FVKESK. Trimming removed 1 base from V and 3 bases from J, with 4 bases in between. The CDR3 extends over 12 amino acids. The CDR3 is CASSQVFYEQYF. The CDR3, as DNA: TGTGCCAGCAGCCAAGTATTCTACGAGCAGTACTTC.

This clone appeared once. The V call is TRBV7-9, the J call TRBJ2-3, with 7 bases aligning to TRBD1. Unmatched junction bases numbered 8, after V lost 2 bases and J lost 3 bases. Germline values: CDR1 SEHNR, CDR2 FQNEAQ (reference sequence). The CDR3 totals 16 residues. The CDR3 reads CASSLTGVIGTDTQYF. CDR3 coding DNA: TGTGCCAGCAGCTTAACAGGGGTGATCGGAACAGATACGCAGTATTTT.

V and J are TRBV9 and TRBJ1-2; possible D gene TRBD1, 5 bases. The CDR3 covers 15 residues. Germline assignment: CDR1 SGDLS and CDR2 YYNGEE. V gave up 4 bases and J gave up 7 bases, with 20 bases separating them. CDR3 loop: CASSSTTGWGVGYTF. DNA for the CDR3: TGTGCCAGCAGCTCAACGACCGGTTGGGGCGTTGGCTACACCTTC.

The V gene is TRBV6-6, the J gene TRBJ2-3; D unclear. CDR1 and CDR2 (germline): MNHNY, SVGAGI (reference sequence). CDR3 length: 13 residues. The germline V and J ends were trimmed by 1 base and 2 bases, with 4 bases remaining between them. CDR3 protein: CASSYFYTDTQYF. The CDR3 nucleotides are TGTGCCAGCAGTTACTTCTACACAGATACGCAGTATTTT.

V and J are TRBV11-3 and TRBJ2-7, with 8 bases lining up with TRBD2. The CDR3 covers 18 residues. From germline, CDR1 is SGHNT and CDR2 YENEEA. Trimming took 3 bases from V and 3 from J; bases not matched to a gene: 16. In DNA, the CDR3 is TGTGCCAGCAGCTTGGTCGGGTGGGTTGATAGCGGGGACTACGAGCAGTACTTC. Translation: CASSLVGWVDSGDYEQYF. Together with reference TRBV11-3 and TRBJ2-7, the CDR3 gives the full variable domain: EAGVVQSPRYKIIEKKQPVAFWCNPISGHNTLYWYLQNLGQGPELLIRYENEEAVDDSQLPKDRFSAERLKGVDSTLKIQPAELGDSAVYLCASSLVGWVDSGDYEQYFGPGTRLTVT.

The rearrangement uses TRBV28 and TRBJ2-3; 10 bases map to TRBD2. Germline V CDR1 and CDR2: MDHEN, SYDVKM. The trim removed 5 bases at V and 2 bases at J, leaving 7 bases unmatched. This CDR3 is 16 amino acids long. The CDR3 DNA reads TGTGCCAGCAGTCACCGGACTAGCGGCCTCACAGATACGCAGTATTTT. As protein: CASSHRTSGLTDTQYF.

The genes are TRBV2 and TRBJ1-4; tentative D call: TRBD1 (6 bases). Between the trimmed V and J ends, which lost 2 bases and 9 bases, there was a span of 16 bases. CDR1 SNHLY and CDR2 FYNNEI come from the germline V gene. CDR3 length: 15 amino acids. In DNA, the CDR3 is TGTGCCAGCAGTGAATTTGTGGGGGCGGAACAAAAACTGTTTTTT. This translates into CASSEFVGAEQKLFF.

The V and J genes are TRBV6-6 and TRBJ2-7; D not resolved. Germline V gene sequence: CDR1 MNHNY, CDR2 SVGAGI (reference sequence). The CDR3 has 13 residues. The V end lost 3 bases, the J end lost 2 bases, and 8 bases lay between the germline ends. For the CDR3, the DNA is TGTGCCAGCAGTTATAACAGCGCCTACGAGCAGTACTTC. It specifies CASSYNSAYEQYF.

This rearrangement joins TRBV6-5 to TRBJ2-7, with D possibly TRBD2 on 8 matching bases. With 7 bases removed from V and 7 bases from J, the gap between germline ends came to 23 bases. CDR1 is MNHEY, CDR2 SVGAGI, per germline. The CDR3 spans 15 residues. The CDR3 is CASISDGRARGEQYF. The CDR3 nucleotides are TGTGCCAGCATTTCAGACGGGAGGGCCAGGGGGGAGCAGTACTTC.

This clone appeared a single time. The rearrangement links TRBV5-1 to TRBJ2-5; 9 bases agree with TRBD1. V trimming: 2 bases; J trimming: 5 bases; junction bases outside the gene matches: 4. Germline CDR1 and CDR2: SGHRS and YFSETQ. The CDR3 consists of 14 residues. CDR3 residues: CASSFVGQGETQYF. CDR3 bases: TGCGCCAGCAGCTTTGTAGGACAGGGGGAGACCCAGTACTTC. Full variable domain (outside the CDR3, taken from reference TRBV5-1 and TRBJ2-5): KAGVTQTPRYLIKTRGQQVTLSCSPISGHRSVSWYQQTPGQGLQFLFEYFSETQRNKGNFPGRFSGRQFSNSRSEMNVSTLELGDSALYLCASSFVGQGETQYFGPGTRLLVL.

This chain uses TRBV7-9 with TRBJ2-1; TRBD2 might be the D (5 bases). The CDR3 is 13 amino acids. V lost 5 bases to trimming and J lost 6 bases, with 11 bases between them. The germline V gene has CDR1 SEHNR and CDR2 FQNEAQ (reference sequence). This CDR3 is CASSRLSTNEQFF. The CDR3 DNA is TGTGCCAGCAGCCGACTAAGTACCAATGAGCAGTTCTTC.

The J gene is TRBJ2-5, the V gene TRBV28, with no clear D. Germline assignment: CDR1 MDHEN and CDR2 SYDVKM. CDR3 size: 12 residues. V shed 6 bases and J shed 5 bases, with 10 bases lying between them. As DNA, the CDR3 is TGTGCCAGCAGATCGGATCGGGAGACCCAGTACTTC. Protein: CASRSDRETQYF.

V and J are TRBV25-1 and TRBJ2-3; tentatively, D is TRBD2 (7 bases). There are 15 residues in the CDR3. Germline lookup yields CDR1 MGHDK and CDR2 SYGVNS. V shed 8 bases and J shed 1 base, with 16 bases lying between them. The CDR3 DNA follows: TGTGCCAGCCGGAGGGGGGGCCGTGGCACAGATACGCAGTATTTT. Translation gives CASRRGGRGTDTQYF.

This clone has only a few counts. The V call is TRBV5-4, the J call TRBJ1-3, with TRBD1 as a possible D gene (5 bases). CDR1 is SGHNT, CDR2 YYREEE, per germline (reference sequence). The CDR3 sequence is 15 residues long. The germline V and J ends were trimmed by 2 bases and 0 bases, with 9 bases remaining between them. As DNA, the CDR3 is TGTGCCAGCAGCTTCGGGACCGCCTCTGGAAACACCATATATTTT. Its translation: CASSFGTASGNTIYF.

V gene TRBV19 combines with J gene TRBJ2-1; 7 bases align to TRBD1. V lost 5 bases, J lost 2 bases, and 18 bases stayed unmatched. The CDR3 sequence is 19 residues long. Germline CDR1 and CDR2: LNHDA and SQIVND (reference sequence). CDR3 region: CASSSGSGGVSFPYNEQFF. Written as DNA, the CDR3 is TGTGCCAGTAGTTCTGGTTCAGGGGGAGTCTCTTTCCCCTACAATGAGCAGTTCTTC.

This clone was found once. This chain connects TRBV9 to TRBJ2-1; 7 nucleotides agree with TRBD1. The CDR3 covers 15 residues. After removal of 0 bases from V and 2 bases from J, the junction contained 2 bases not matched to a gene. Germline loops: CDR1 SGDLS, CDR2 YYNGEE. The CDR3 sequence: CASSVEQGPYNEQFF. The CDR3, as DNA: TGTGCCAGCAGCGTAGAACAGGGGCCCTACAATGAGCAGTTCTTC.

The chain uses TRBV30 and TRBJ2-1; TRBD2 matches at 10 bases. CDR1 GTSNPN and CDR2 SVGIG come from the germline V gene (reference sequence). This CDR3 contains 17 residues. Trimming cost V 1 base and J 4 bases; bases outside gene matches: 10. CDR3 DNA: TGTGCCTGGAGTGGGGGAATAGCGGGAGGCAATTACAATGAGCAGTTCTTC. This sequence encodes CAWSGGIAGGNYNEQFF.

V and J are TRBV5-1 and TRBJ2-2, with 14 bases lining up with TRBD2. The CDR3 has 18 amino acids. The V and J ends lost 0 bases and 5 bases, in that order; junction bases with no gene match: 6. From germline, CDR1 is SGHRS and CDR2 YFSETQ. CDR3 region: CASSLAPGLAGVTGELFF. The CDR3, as DNA: TGCGCCAGCAGCTTGGCACCGGGACTAGCGGGAGTAACCGGGGAGCTGTTTTTT.

This clone appeared once. This sequence joins TRBV6-5 and TRBJ2-4; a weak D match, TRBD2 (6 bases). The germline V and J ends were trimmed by 7 bases and 0 bases, with 13 bases remaining between them. The CDR3 has 15 residues. CDR1 MNHEY and CDR2 SVGAGI come from the germline V gene. The CDR3, as DNA: TGTGCCAGCAAGAGTCGGGGGTTAGCCAAAAACATTCAGTACTTC. Translation: CASKSRGLAKNIQYF.

The chain carries TRBV10-3 and TRBJ2-1; D may match TRBD1 or TRBD2 (5 bases each). The CDR3 is made up of 12 amino acids. Germline loops: CDR1 ENHRY, CDR2 SYGVKD. The CDR3 is CASGSSYNEQFF. As DNA, the CDR3 is TGTGCTTCAGGGAGCTCCTACAATGAGCAGTTCTTC.

This chain joins TRBV28 and TRBJ1-2; TRBD1 matches 7 bases. V shed 4 bases and J 2 bases; nucleotides not matched to a gene: 4. The germline V gene encodes CDR1 MDHEN and CDR2 SYDVKM. The CDR3 consists of 14 residues. CDR3 region: CASSSMTGNYGYTF. CDR3 nucleotide sequence: TGTGCCAGCAGTTCAATGACAGGGAACTATGGCTACACCTTC.